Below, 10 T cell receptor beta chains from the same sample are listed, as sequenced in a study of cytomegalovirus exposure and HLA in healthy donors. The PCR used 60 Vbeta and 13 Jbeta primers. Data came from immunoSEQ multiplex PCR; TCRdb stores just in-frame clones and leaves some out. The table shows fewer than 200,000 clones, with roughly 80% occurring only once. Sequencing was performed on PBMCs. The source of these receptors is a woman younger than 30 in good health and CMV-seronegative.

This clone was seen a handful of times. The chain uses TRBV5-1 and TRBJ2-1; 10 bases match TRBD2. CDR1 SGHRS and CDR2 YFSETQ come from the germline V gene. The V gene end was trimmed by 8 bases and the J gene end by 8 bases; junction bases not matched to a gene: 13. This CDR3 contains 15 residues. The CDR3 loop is CASHARTSGGDEQFF. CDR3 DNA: TGCGCCAGTCATGCTAGGACTAGCGGTGGGGATGAGCAGTTCTTC.

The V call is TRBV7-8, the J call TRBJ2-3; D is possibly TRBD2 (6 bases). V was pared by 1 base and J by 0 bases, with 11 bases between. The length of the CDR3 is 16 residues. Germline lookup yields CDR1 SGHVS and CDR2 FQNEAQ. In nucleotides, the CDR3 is TGTGCCAGCAGCTTAGGGTTCGCGGGGAGCACAGATACGCAGTATTTT. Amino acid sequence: CASSLGFAGSTDTQYF.

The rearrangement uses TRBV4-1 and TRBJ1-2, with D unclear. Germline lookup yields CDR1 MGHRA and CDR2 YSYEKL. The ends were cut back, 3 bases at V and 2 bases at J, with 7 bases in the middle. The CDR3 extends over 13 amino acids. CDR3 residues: CASSQGRNYGYTF. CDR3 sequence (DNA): TGCGCCAGCAGCCAGGGCAGAAACTATGGCTACACCTTC.

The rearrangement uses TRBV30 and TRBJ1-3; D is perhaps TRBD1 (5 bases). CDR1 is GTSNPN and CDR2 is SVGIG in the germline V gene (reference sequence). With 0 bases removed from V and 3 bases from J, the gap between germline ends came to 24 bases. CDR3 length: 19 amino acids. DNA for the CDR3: TGTGCCTGGAGTGTTGGACACACCGTTAGCAACACTTTTGGAAACACCATATATTTT. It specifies CAWSVGHTVSNTFGNTIYF.

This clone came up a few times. CDR3 nucleotides: TGTGCCAGCAGTGAAGCGGGACAGTCCCCCTACGAGCAGTACTTC. It codes for CASSEAGQSPYEQYF. This chain joins TRBV6-1 and TRBJ2-5; TRBD1 matches at 7 bases. The closer fit of TRBJ2-7 to the DNA end suggests the J call may be wrong. Germline V gene sequence: CDR1 MNHNS, CDR2 SASEGT. This CDR3 region has 15 residues.

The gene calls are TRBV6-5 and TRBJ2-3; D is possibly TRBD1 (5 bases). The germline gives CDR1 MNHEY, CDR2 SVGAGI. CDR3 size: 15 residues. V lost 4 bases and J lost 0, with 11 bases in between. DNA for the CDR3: TGTGCCAGCAGTTTTCAGGGCACTAGCACAGATACGCAGTATTTT. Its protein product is CASSFQGTSTDTQYF.

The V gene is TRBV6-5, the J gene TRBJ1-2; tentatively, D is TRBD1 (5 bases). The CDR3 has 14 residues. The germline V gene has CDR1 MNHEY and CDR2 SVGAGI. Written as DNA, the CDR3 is TGTGTCACAGCAGGTGCGCAGGGTCGCTATGGCTACACCTTC. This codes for CVTAGAQGRYGYTF.

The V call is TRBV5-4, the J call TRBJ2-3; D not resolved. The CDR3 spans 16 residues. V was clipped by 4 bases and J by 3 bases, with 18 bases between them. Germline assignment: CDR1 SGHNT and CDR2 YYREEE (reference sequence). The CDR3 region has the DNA TGTGCCAGCAGCCGAACTTTGAGTTATTTGACAGATACGCAGTATTTT. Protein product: CASSRTLSYLTDTQYF. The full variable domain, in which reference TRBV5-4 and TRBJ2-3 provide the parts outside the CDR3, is ETGVTQSPTHLIKTRGQQVTLRCSSQSGHNTVSWYQQALGQGPQFIFQYYREEENGRGNFPPRFSGLQFPNYSSELNVNALELDDSALYLCASSRTLSYLTDTQYFGPGTRLTVL.

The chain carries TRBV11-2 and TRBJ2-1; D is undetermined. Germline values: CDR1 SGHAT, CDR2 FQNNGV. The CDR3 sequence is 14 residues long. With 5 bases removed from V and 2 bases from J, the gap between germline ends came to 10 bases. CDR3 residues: CASSVLSPYNEQFF. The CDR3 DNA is TGTGCCAGCAGCGTACTAAGCCCCTACAATGAGCAGTTCTTC.

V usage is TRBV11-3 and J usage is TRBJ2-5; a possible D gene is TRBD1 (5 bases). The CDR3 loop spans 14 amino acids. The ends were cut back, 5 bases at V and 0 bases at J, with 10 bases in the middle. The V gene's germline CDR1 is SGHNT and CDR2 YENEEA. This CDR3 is CASSPTGNQETQYF. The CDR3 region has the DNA TGTGCCAGCAGCCCCACAGGAAACCAAGAGACCCAGTACTTC. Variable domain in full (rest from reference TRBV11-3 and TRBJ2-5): EAGVVQSPRYKIIEKKQPVAFWCNPISGHNTLYWYLQNLGQGPELLIRYENEEAVDDSQLPKDRFSAERLKGVDSTLKIQPAELGDSAVYLCASSPTGNQETQYFGPGTRLLVL.